One T cell receptor beta chain is described in this entry. Its specificity is unknown. The CDR3 contains 13 residues. CDR1 is MDHEN and CDR2 is SYDVKM in the germline V gene. V was shortened by 6 bases and J by 3 bases, with 12 bases between the two germline ends. Produced via immunoSEQ multiplex PCR; TCRdb's table is partial and in-frame only. The sample shows about 73,000 clones, just under 90% of them seen only once. This entry is derived from a study of OX40 agonist ivuxolimab in advanced cancers. Overall study: The dose-escalation cohort was just under 85% male, with a mean age of around 60 years, ranging about 23 to 80.

General observations from the study: Blood T cells, both CD4+ and CD8+, expanded clonally by week 6 at 0.1 to 3.0 mg/kg.

The V and J genes are TRBV28 and TRBJ2-7; D is unclear. The sequence came from an adult with an advanced solid tumor such as melanoma, head and neck, liver or kidney cancer. Here the sequenced sample was CD4+ or CD8+ T cells sorted from blood, taken in a trial of the OX40 agonist ivuxolimab. Here the CDR3 reads CASSPSPYYEQYF. The CDR3 DNA follows: TGTGCCAGCAGCCCTTCTCCCTACTACGAGCAGTACTTC. Based on the CDR3 plus reference TRBV28 and TRBJ2-7, the full variable domain is DVKVTQSSRYLVKRTGEKVFLECVQDMDHENMFWYRQDPGLGLRLIYFSYDVKMKEKGDIPEGYSVSREKKERFSLILESASTNQTSMYLCASSPSPYYEQYFGPGTRLTVT.